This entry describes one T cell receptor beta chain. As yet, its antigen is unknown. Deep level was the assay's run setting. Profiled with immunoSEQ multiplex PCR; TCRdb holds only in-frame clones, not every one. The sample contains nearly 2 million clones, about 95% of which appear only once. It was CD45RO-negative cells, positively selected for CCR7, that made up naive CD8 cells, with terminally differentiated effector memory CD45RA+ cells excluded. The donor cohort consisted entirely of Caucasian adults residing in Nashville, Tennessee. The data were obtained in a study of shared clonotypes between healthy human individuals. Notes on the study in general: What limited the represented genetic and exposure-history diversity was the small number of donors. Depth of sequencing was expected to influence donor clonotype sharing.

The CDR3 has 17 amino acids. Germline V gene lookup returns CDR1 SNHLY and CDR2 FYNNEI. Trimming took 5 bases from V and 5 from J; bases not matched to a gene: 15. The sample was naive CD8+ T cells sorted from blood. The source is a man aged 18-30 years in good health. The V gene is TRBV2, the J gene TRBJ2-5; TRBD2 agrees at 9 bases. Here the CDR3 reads CASSPWTGGRASETQYF. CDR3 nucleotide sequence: TGTGCCAGCAGTCCCTGGACGGGCGGGAGGGCCTCCGAGACCCAGTACTTC. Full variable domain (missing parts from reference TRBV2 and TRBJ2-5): EPEVTQTPSHQVTQMGQEVILRCVPISNHLYFYWYRQILGQKVEFLVSFYNNEISEKSEIFDDQFSVERPDGSNFTLKIRSTKLEDSAMYFCASSPWTGGRASETQYFGPGTRLLVL.